These 2 T cell receptor beta chains originate from one sample sequenced in a study of cytomegalovirus exposure and HLA in healthy donors. The PCR ran on 60 Vbeta and 13 Jbeta primers. Produced via immunoSEQ multiplex PCR; TCRdb's table is partial and in-frame only. This sample has approximately 170,000 clones, with 77% found just once. Sequenced material: PBMCs. The receptors here all came from a woman between 40 and 50 years old in good health and CMV-seropositive.

This clone has a handful of counts. The chain uses TRBV6-1 and TRBJ1-2; D is possibly TRBD1 (5 bases). The CDR3 is 16 residues long. Germline CDR1 is MNHNS and CDR2 is SASEGT. Trimming stripped 4 bases from V and 4 bases from J, with 19 bases between. Here the CDR3 reads CASSGGRGGYGYGYTF. CDR3 nucleotides: TGTGCCAGCAGTGGCGGGCGGGGGGGATACGGCTATGGCTACACCTTC.

This clone was seen a single time. This chain connects TRBV7-9 to TRBJ2-1; 9 nucleotides align to TRBD2. Germline CDR1 is SEHNR and CDR2 is FQNEAQ (reference sequence). CDR3 size: 16 residues. With V trimmed by 5 bases and J by 2 bases, 7 bases remained unmatched. CDR3 sequence: CASSQLLAGTYNEQFF. CDR3 coding DNA: TGTGCCAGCAGCCAACTGCTAGCGGGGACCTACAATGAGCAGTTCTTC.